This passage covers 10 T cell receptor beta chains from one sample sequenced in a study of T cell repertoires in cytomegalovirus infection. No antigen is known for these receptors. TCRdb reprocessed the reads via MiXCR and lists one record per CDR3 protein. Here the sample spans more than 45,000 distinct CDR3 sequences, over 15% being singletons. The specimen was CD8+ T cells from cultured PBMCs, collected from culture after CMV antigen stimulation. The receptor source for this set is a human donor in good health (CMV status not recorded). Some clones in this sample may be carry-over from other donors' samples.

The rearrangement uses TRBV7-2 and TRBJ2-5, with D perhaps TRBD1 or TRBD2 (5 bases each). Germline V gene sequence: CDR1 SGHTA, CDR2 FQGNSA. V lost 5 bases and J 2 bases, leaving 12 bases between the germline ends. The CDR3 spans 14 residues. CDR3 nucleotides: TGTGCCAGCAGCCAACCGGGGCTGCAAGAGACCCAGTACTTC. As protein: CASSQPGLQETQYF.

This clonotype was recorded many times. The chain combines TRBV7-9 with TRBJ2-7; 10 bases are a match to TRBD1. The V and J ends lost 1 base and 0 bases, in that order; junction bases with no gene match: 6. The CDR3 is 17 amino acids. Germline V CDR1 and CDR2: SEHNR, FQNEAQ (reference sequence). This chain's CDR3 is CASSLEDRGKPSYEQYF. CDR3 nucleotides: TGTGCCAGCAGCTTAGAGGACAGGGGGAAACCCTCCTACGAGCAGTACTTC.

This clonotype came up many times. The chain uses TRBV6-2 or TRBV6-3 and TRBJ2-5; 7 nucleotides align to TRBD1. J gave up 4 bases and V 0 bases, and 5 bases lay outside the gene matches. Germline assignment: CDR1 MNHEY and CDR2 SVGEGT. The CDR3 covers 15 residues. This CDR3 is CASSYSTAGGETQYF. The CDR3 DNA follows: TGTGCCAGCAGTTACTCGACGGCAGGGGGAGAGACCCAGTACTTC.

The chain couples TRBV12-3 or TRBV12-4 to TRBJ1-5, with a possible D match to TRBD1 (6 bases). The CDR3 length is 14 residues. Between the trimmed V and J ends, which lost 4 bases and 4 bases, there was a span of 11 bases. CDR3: CASSSSGANQPQHF. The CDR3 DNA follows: TGTGCCAGCAGTTCGTCAGGGGCTAATCAGCCCCAGCATTTT.

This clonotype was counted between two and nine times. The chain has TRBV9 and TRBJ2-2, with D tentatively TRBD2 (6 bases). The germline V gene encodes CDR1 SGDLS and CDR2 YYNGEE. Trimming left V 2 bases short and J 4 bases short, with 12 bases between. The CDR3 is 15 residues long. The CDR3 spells CASSVGGWATGELFF. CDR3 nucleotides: TGTGCCAGCAGCGTGGGGGGATGGGCCACCGGGGAGCTGTTTTTT.

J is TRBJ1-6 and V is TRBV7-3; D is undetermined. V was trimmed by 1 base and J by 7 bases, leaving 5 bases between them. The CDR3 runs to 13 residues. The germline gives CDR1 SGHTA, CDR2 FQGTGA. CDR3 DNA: TGTGCCAGCAGCTTAAACCCGAATTCACCCCTCCACTTT. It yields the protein CASSLNPNSPLHF. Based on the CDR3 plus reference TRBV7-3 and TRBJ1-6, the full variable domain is GAGVSQTPSNKVTEKGKYVELRCDPISGHTALYWYRQSLGQGPEFLIYFQGTGAADDSGLPNDRFFAVRPEGSVSTLKIQRTERGDSAVYLCASSLNPNSPLHFGNGTRLTVT.

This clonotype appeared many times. The CDR3 bases are TGTGCCAGCACTTTGTCGGGATATCGGGACTACGAGCAGTACTTC. This sequence encodes CASTLSGYRDYEQYF. V gene TRBV6-1 combines with J gene TRBJ2-7; D possibly corresponds to TRBD2 (5 bases). The germline gives CDR1 MNHNS, CDR2 SASEGT. V dropped 7 bases and J dropped 3 bases, with 19 bases sitting between them. The CDR3 contains 15 residues.

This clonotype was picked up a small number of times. The CDR3 DNA reads as TGCGCCAGCAGCCCTGGACAGTACCAAGAGACCCAGTACTTC. Amino acid sequence: CASSPGQYQETQYF. The chain uses TRBV4-3 and TRBJ2-5, with a weak D call TRBD1 (6 bases). Germline values: CDR1 LGHNA, CDR2 YSLEER. The V gene lost 4 bases and the J gene lost 0 bases, with 9 bases spanning the gap. The CDR3 runs to 14 residues.

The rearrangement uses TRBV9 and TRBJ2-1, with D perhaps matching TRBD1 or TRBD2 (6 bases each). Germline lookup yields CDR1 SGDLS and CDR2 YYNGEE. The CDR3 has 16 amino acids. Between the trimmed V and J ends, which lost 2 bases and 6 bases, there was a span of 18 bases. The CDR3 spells CASSVKYGGYGNEQFF. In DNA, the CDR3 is TGTGCCAGCAGCGTTAAGTACGGGGGCTATGGCAATGAGCAGTTCTTC. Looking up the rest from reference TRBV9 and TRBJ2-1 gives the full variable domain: DSGVTQTPKHLITATGQRVTLRCSPRSGDLSVYWYQQSLDQGLQFLIQYYNGEERAKGNILERFSAQQFPDLHSELNLSSLELGDSALYFCASSVKYGGYGNEQFFGPGTRLTVL.

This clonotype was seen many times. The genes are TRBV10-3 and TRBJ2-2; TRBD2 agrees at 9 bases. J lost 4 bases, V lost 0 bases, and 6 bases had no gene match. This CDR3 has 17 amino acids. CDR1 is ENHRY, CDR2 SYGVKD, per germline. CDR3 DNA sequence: TGTGCCATCAGTGAGTCAATAGCGGGAGCTTCCACCGGGGAGCTGTTTTTT. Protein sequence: CAISESIAGASTGELFF.